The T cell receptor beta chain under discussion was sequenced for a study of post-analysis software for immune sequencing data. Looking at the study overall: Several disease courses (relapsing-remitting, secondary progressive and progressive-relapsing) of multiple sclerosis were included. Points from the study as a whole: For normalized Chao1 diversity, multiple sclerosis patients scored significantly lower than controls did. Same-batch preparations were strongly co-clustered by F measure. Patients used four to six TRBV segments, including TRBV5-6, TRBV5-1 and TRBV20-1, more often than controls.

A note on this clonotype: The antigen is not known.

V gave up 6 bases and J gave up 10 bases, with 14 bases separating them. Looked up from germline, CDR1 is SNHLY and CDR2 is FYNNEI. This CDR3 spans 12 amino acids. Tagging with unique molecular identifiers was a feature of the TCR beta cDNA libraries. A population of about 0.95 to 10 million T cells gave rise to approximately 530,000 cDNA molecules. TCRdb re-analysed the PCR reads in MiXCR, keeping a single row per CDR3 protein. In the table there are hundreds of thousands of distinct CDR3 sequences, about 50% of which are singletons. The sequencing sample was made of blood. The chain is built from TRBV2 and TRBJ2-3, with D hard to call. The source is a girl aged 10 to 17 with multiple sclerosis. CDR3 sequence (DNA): TGTGCCAGCAGGAATACAGTCTCCCCGCAGTATTTT. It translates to CASRNTVSPQYF.